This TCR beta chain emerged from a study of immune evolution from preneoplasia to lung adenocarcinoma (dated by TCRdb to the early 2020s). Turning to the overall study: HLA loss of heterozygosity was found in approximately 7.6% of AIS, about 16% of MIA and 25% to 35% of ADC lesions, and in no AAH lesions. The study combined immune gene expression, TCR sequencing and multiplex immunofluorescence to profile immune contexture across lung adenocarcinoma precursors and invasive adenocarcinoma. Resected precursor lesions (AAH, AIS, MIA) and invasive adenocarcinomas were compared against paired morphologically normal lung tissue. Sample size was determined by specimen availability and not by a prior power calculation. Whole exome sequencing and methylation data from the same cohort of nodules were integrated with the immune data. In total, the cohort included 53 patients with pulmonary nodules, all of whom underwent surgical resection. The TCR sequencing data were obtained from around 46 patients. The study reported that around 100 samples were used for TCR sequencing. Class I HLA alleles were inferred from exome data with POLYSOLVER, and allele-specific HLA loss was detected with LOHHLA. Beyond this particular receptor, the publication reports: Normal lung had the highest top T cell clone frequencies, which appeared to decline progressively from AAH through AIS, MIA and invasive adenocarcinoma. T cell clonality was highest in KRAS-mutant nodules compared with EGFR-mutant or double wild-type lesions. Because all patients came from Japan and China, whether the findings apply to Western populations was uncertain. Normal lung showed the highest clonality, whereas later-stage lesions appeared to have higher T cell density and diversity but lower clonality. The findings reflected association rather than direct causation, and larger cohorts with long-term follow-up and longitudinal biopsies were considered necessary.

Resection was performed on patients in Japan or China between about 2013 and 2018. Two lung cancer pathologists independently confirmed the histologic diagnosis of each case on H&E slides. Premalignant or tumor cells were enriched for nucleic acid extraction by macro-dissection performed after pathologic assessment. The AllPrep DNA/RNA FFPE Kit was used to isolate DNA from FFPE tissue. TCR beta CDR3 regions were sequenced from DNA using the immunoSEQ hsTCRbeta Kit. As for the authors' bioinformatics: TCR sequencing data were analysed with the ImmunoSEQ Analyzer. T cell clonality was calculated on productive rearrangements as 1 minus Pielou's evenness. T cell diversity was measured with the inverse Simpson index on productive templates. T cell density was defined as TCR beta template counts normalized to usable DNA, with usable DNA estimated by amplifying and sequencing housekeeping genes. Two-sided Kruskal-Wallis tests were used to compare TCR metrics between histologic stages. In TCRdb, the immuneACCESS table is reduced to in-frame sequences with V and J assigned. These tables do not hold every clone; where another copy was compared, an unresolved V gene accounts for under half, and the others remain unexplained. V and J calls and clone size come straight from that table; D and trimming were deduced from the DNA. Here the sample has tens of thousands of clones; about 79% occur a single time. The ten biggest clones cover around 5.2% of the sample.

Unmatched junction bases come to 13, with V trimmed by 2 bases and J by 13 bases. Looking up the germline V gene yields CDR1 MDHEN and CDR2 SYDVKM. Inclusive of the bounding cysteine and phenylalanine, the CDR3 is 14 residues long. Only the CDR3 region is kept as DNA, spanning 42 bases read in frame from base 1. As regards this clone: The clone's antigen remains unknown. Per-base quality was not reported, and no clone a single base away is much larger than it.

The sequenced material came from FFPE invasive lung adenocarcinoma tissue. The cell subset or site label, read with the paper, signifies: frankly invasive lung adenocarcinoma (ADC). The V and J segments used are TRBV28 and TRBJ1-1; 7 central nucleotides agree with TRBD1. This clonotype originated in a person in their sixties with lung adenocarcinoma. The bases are TGTGCCAGCAGTTTACCTCAGGGGGTGACCTACGGTTTCTTT. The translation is CASSLPQGVTYGFF.